The TCR beta chain described here comes from a study of technical replicates of blood from a few donors. The data were produced by immunoSEQ multiplex PCR, yet TCRdb's version contains in-frame clones alone and is incomplete. The sample yields about 79,000 clones, around 92% seen once. The CDR3 consists of 14 residues. Between the trimmed V and J ends, which lost 0 bases and 4 bases, there was a span of 11 bases. Looked up from germline, CDR1 is SGDLS and CDR2 is YYNGEE. The source is a human donor in good health. Some clones in this sample may be carry-over from other donors' samples. The chain couples TRBV9 to TRBJ2-7; D is possibly TRBD2 (5 bases). Sequenced: T cells isolated from PBMCs. Here the CDR3 DNA reads TGTGCCAGCAGCGTAGCTTTCGAGGGTTACGAGCAGTACTTC. This sequence encodes CASSVAFEGYEQYF. The whole variable domain, remainder taken from reference TRBV9 and TRBJ2-7, is DSGVTQTPKHLITATGQRVTLRCSPRSGDLSVYWYQQSLDQGLQFLIQYYNGEERAKGNILERFSAQQFPDLHSELNLSSLELGDSALYFCASSVAFEGYEQYFGPGTRLTVT.